This is a list of T cell receptor beta chains from one sample in a study of radiotherapy plus CTLA-4 blockade in lung cancer. Clones were read by immunoSEQ multiplex PCR, and TCRdb kept only the in-frame ones, dropping some. The sample carries 90,000 to 150,000 clones, 75% to 80% recorded once. The specimen was peripheral blood, collected from a patient treated with radiotherapy plus ipilimumab. All receptors come from a human donor with non-small cell lung cancer who had a partial response to radiotherapy plus ipilimumab. CDR3s include the opening cysteine and the closing phenylalanine or tryptophan. The D gene is left open where the match is weak. Size is stated for part of the rows, as once, few or many counts, or as a class when the clone is expanded.

CDR3 protein: CASRQGTSGNTIYF
CDR3 DNA: TGTGCCAGCAGACAGGGGACCTCTGGAAACACCATATATTTT
J gene: TRBJ1-3
clone size: .
V gene: TRBV6-5
D gene: TRBD1

CDR3 protein: CASSPPRGAVTDTEAFF
CDR3 DNA: TGTGCCAGCAGTCCCCCTCGGGGGGCCGTCACGGACACTGAAGCTTTCTTT
J gene: TRBJ1-1
clone size: .
V gene: TRBV28
D gene: .

CDR3 protein: CASTRQGADYGYTF
CDR3 DNA: TGTGCCAGCACCCGACAGGGGGCGGACTATGGCTACACCTTC
J gene: TRBJ1-2
clone size: .
V gene: TRBV11-2
D gene: TRBD1

CDR3 protein: CASSQEGIGSSGGRSRNIQYF
CDR3 DNA: TGCGCCAGCAGCCAAGAGGGCATAGGGTCTAGCGGGGGAAGGTCTAGAAACATTCAGTACTTC
J gene: TRBJ2-4
clone size: .
V gene: TRBV4-1
D gene: TRBD2

CDR3 protein: CASSVDGSSTDTQYF
CDR3 DNA: TGTGCCAGCAGCGTAGATGGCTCAAGCACAGATACGCAGTATTTT
J gene: TRBJ2-3
clone size: .
V gene: TRBV9
D gene: .

CDR3 protein: CASSAPVGVAFF
CDR3 DNA: TGTGCCAGCAGCGCGCCTGTCGGGGTAGCTTTCTTT
J gene: TRBJ1-1
clone size: .
V gene: TRBV9
D gene: .

CDR3 protein: CAIHQPGQGTEAFF
CDR3 DNA: TGTGCCATCCACCAACCGGGACAGGGTACTGAAGCTTTCTTT
J gene: TRBJ1-1
clone size: .
V gene: TRBV6-6
D gene: TRBD1

CDR3 protein: CASSPPLGLEGTYNEQFF
CDR3 DNA: TGCGCCAGCAGCCCGCCCCTGGGACTAGAGGGGACCTACAATGAGCAGTTCTTC
J gene: TRBJ2-1
clone size: once
V gene: TRBV5-1
D gene: TRBD2

CDR3 protein: CASSQEAHRGSRYGYTF
CDR3 DNA: TGTGCCAGCAGCCAAGAAGCCCACAGGGGGTCTCGCTATGGCTACACCTTC
J gene: TRBJ1-2
clone size: .
V gene: TRBV14
D gene: TRBD1

CDR3 protein: CASSLVGNYGYTF
CDR3 DNA: TGCGCCAGCAGCTTGGTCGGGAACTATGGCTACACCTTC
J gene: TRBJ1-2
clone size: .
V gene: TRBV5-1
D gene: .

CDR3 protein: CASSPEDRVGYGYTF
CDR3 DNA: TGTGCCAGCAGCCCTGAGGACAGGGTAGGGTATGGCTACACCTTC
J gene: TRBJ1-2
clone size: few
V gene: TRBV9
D gene: TRBD1

CDR3 protein: CASTPGGTGMTEAFF
CDR3 DNA: TGTGCCAGCACCCCTGGTGGTACAGGTATGACTGAAGCTTTCTTT
J gene: TRBJ1-1
clone size: .
V gene: TRBV6-5
D gene: .

CDR3 protein: CASTIGGSTGNTIYF
CDR3 DNA: TGTGCCAGCACGATTGGGGGGTCTACTGGAAACACCATATATTTT
J gene: TRBJ1-3
clone size: .
V gene: TRBV2
D gene: .

CDR3 protein: CASTGTGAYEQYF
CDR3 DNA: TGTGCCAGCACCGGGACAGGAGCCTACGAGCAGTACTTC
J gene: TRBJ2-7
clone size: .
V gene: TRBV2
D gene: TRBD1

CDR3 protein: CASSLGDLGGGSMNTEAFF
CDR3 DNA: TGTGCCAGCAGCCTCGGGGATCTTGGCGGTGGATCTATGAACACTGAAGCTTTCTTT
J gene: TRBJ1-1
clone size: .
V gene: TRBV7-2
D gene: .

CDR3 protein: CASSENQGLGEKLFF
CDR3 DNA: TGTGCCAGCAGTGAAAATCAGGGGCTAGGGGAAAAACTGTTTTTT
J gene: TRBJ1-4
clone size: few
V gene: TRBV6-1
D gene: .

CDR3 protein: CASSENRGIAKNIQYF
CDR3 DNA: TGTGCCAGCAGCGAAAACAGGGGCATAGCCAAAAACATTCAGTACTTC
J gene: TRBJ2-4
clone size: .
V gene: TRBV11-3
D gene: TRBD1

CDR3 protein: CASSLGRVGQPQHF
CDR3 DNA: TGTGCCAGCAGCTTAGGCAGGGTCGGTCAGCCCCAGCATTTT
J gene: TRBJ1-5
clone size: few
V gene: TRBV7-2
D gene: .

CDR3 protein: CASGTAPGELFF
CDR3 DNA: TGTGCCAGCGGTACAGCACCCGGGGAGCTGTTCTTT
J gene: TRBJ2-2
clone size: once
V gene: TRBV28
D gene: .

CDR3 protein: CASSSGTGMDSPLHF
CDR3 DNA: TGTGCCAGCAGTTCCGGGACAGGGATGGATTCACCCCTCCACTTT
J gene: TRBJ1-6
clone size: .
V gene: TRBV27
D gene: TRBD1

CDR3 protein: CASSYDRVDEKLFF
CDR3 DNA: TGTGCCAGCAGTTACGACAGGGTCGATGAAAAACTGTTTTTT
J gene: TRBJ1-4
clone size: .
V gene: TRBV2
D gene: TRBD1

CDR3 protein: CASAWANNEQFF
CDR3 DNA: TGTGCCAGCGCTTGGGCCAACAATGAGCAGTTCTTC
J gene: TRBJ2-1
clone size: .
V gene: TRBV7-2
D gene: .

CDR3 protein: CSVVTGTGANYGYTF
CDR3 DNA: TGCAGCGTTGTGACCGGGACAGGAGCTAACTATGGCTACACCTTC
J gene: TRBJ1-2
clone size: .
V gene: TRBV29-1
D gene: TRBD1

CDR3 protein: CASSLQAGIDEQFF
CDR3 DNA: TGTGCCAGCAGCTTACAGGCAGGGATCGATGAGCAGTTCTTC
J gene: TRBJ2-1
clone size: once
V gene: TRBV7-8
D gene: .

CDR3 protein: CASSVTLGQPNTEAFF
CDR3 DNA: TGTGCCAGCAGCGTAACCTTGGGACAGCCGAACACTGAAGCTTTCTTT
J gene: TRBJ1-1
clone size: .
V gene: TRBV9
D gene: TRBD1

CDR3 protein: CASSEGLAPYEQYF
CDR3 DNA: TGTGCCAGCAGTGAAGGGCTAGCTCCCTACGAGCAGTACTTC
J gene: TRBJ2-7
clone size: once
V gene: TRBV6-1
D gene: .

CDR3 protein: CATSRERGEKLFF
CDR3 DNA: TGTGCCACCAGCAGAGAAAGGGGAGAAAAACTGTTTTTT
J gene: TRBJ1-4
clone size: .
V gene: TRBV15
D gene: .

CDR3 protein: CASLRASGAYNEQFF
CDR3 DNA: TGTGCCAGTCTCAGGGCTAGCGGGGCCTACAATGAGCAGTTCTTC
J gene: TRBJ2-1
clone size: .
V gene: TRBV19
D gene: TRBD2

CDR3 protein: CASSLAPVSTDTQYF
CDR3 DNA: TGCGCCAGCAGCTTGGCGCCAGTCAGCACAGATACGCAGTATTTT
J gene: TRBJ2-3
clone size: .
V gene: TRBV5-1
D gene: .

CDR3 protein: CASSLAGGNLEAFF
CDR3 DNA: TGCGCCAGCAGCTTGGCGGGGGGGAACCTAGAAGCTTTCTTT
J gene: TRBJ1-1
clone size: .
V gene: TRBV5-1
D gene: .

CDR3 protein: CASSPPGQPREQYF
CDR3 DNA: TGCGCCAGCAGCCCTCCGGGACAGCCTCGAGAGCAGTACTTC
J gene: TRBJ2-7
clone size: .
V gene: TRBV4-1
D gene: TRBD1

CDR3 protein: CASSPEGVLPFSGNTIYF
CDR3 DNA: TGTGCCAGCAGCCCCGAGGGGGTTCTTCCTTTCTCTGGAAACACCATATATTTT
J gene: TRBJ1-3
clone size: .
V gene: TRBV5-5
D gene: .

CDR3 protein: CASSESRLMSTDTQYF
CDR3 DNA: TGCGCCAGCAGTGAGTCGCGCCTAATGAGCACAGATACGCAGTATTTT
J gene: TRBJ2-3
clone size: .
V gene: TRBV10-1
D gene: .

CDR3 protein: CASSLGGKGQETQYF
CDR3 DNA: TGTGCCAGCAGTTTAGGCGGGAAGGGCCAAGAGACCCAGTACTTC
J gene: TRBJ2-5
clone size: .
V gene: TRBV28
D gene: .

CDR3 protein: CASSFQGSQPQHF
CDR3 DNA: TGTGCCAGTAGTTTTCAGGGAAGTCAGCCCCAGCATTTT
J gene: TRBJ1-5
clone size: .
V gene: TRBV19
D gene: .

CDR3 protein: CASSVAGTLLPYEQYF
CDR3 DNA: TGTGCCAGCAGCGTAGCAGGGACACTTCTCCCCTACGAGCAGTACTTC
J gene: TRBJ2-7
clone size: .
V gene: TRBV9
D gene: .

CDR3 protein: CASSQEVGRAYGYTF
CDR3 DNA: TGCGCCAGCAGCCAAGAGGTAGGGAGAGCTTATGGCTACACCTTC
J gene: TRBJ1-2
clone size: .
V gene: TRBV4-1
D gene: .

CDR3 protein: CASSLLFRGRGNQPQHF
CDR3 DNA: TGTGCCAGCAGTTTATTATTCAGGGGGCGGGGCAATCAGCCCCAGCATTTT
J gene: TRBJ1-5
clone size: .
V gene: TRBV28
D gene: TRBD1

CDR3 protein: CASSQDWQGSGYTF
CDR3 DNA: TGCGCCAGCAGCCAAGACTGGCAGGGCTCTGGCTACACCTTC
J gene: TRBJ1-2
clone size: .
V gene: TRBV4-1
D gene: .

CDR3 protein: CASVRAGTGNTEAFF
CDR3 DNA: TGTGCCAGCGTCCGTGCCGGGACAGGGAACACTGAAGCTTTCTTT
J gene: TRBJ1-1
clone size: .
V gene: TRBV28
D gene: TRBD1

CDR3 protein: CASCPGQGYITEAFF
CDR3 DNA: TGTGCCAGCTGCCCGGGACAGGGGTATATCACTGAAGCTTTCTTT
J gene: TRBJ1-1
clone size: .
V gene: TRBV11-1
D gene: TRBD1

CDR3 protein: CASSVGASNTGELFF
CDR3 DNA: TGTGCCAGCAGCGTGGGGGCGTCGAACACCGGGGAGCTGTTTTTT
J gene: TRBJ2-2
clone size: .
V gene: TRBV7-8
D gene: .

CDR3 protein: CASSAGGTDTGELFF
CDR3 DNA: TGTGCCAGCAGCGCGGGGGGGACCGACACCGGGGAGCTGTTTTTT
J gene: TRBJ2-2
clone size: .
V gene: TRBV9
D gene: TRBD2

CDR3 protein: CASSELGGQTFQETQYF
CDR3 DNA: TGTGCCAGCAGTGAACTAGGGGGACAGACATTCCAAGAGACCCAGTACTTC
J gene: TRBJ2-5
clone size: once
V gene: TRBV6-1
D gene: TRBD1

CDR3 protein: CASSPGATGITEAFF
CDR3 DNA: TGTGCCAGCAGCCCTGGGGCCACAGGGATCACTGAAGCTTTCTTT
J gene: TRBJ1-1
clone size: .
V gene: TRBV2
D gene: .

CDR3 protein: CASSSGLAGELGEQFF
CDR3 DNA: TGTGCCAGCAGCTCGGGACTAGCGGGAGAGTTGGGTGAGCAGTTCTTC
J gene: TRBJ2-1
clone size: many
V gene: TRBV5-4
D gene: TRBD2

CDR3 protein: CASSLVGGADTQYF
CDR3 DNA: TGTGCCAGCAGCTTAGTCGGAGGGGCAGATACGCAGTATTTT
J gene: TRBJ2-3
clone size: .
V gene: TRBV7-8
D gene: .

CDR3 protein: CASSIVWQADTEAFF
CDR3 DNA: TGTGCCAGTAGTATAGTATGGCAGGCCGACACTGAAGCTTTCTTT
J gene: TRBJ1-1
clone size: .
V gene: TRBV19
D gene: .

CDR3 protein: CASSRDRGYEQYF
CDR3 DNA: TGTGCTAGCAGCCGGGACAGGGGCTACGAGCAGTACTTC
J gene: TRBJ2-7
clone size: .
V gene: TRBV7-7
D gene: TRBD1

CDR3 protein: CASISGTSGRMEQYF
CDR3 DNA: TGTGCCAGCATTTCCGGGACTAGCGGGAGGATGGAGCAGTACTTC
J gene: TRBJ2-7
clone size: .
V gene: TRBV2
D gene: TRBD2

CDR3 protein: CASSPSALVRQFF
CDR3 DNA: TGTGCCAGCAGCCCGTCTGCCCTTGTGAGGCAGTTCTTC
J gene: TRBJ2-1
clone size: .
V gene: TRBV5-4
D gene: .

CDR3 protein: CASSSFTDTQYF
CDR3 DNA: TGTGCCAGCAGTTCTTTCACAGATACGCAGTATTTT
J gene: TRBJ2-3
clone size: .
V gene: TRBV27
D gene: .

CDR3 protein: CASSDQGQLTLYGYTF
CDR3 DNA: TGTGCCAGCAGTGACCAGGGCCAGCTGACTCTTTATGGCTACACCTTC
J gene: TRBJ1-2
clone size: .
V gene: TRBV2
D gene: .

CDR3 protein: CASEGLSAGRTTQYF
CDR3 DNA: TGTGCCAGCGAGGGACTTTCAGCGGGAAGGACAACCCAGTACTTC
J gene: TRBJ2-5
clone size: .
V gene: TRBV6-1
D gene: TRBD2

CDR3 protein: CASTLLGAENEQYF
CDR3 DNA: TGTGCCAGCACCCTCCTAGGGGCGGAGAACGAGCAGTACTTC
J gene: TRBJ2-7
clone size: .
V gene: TRBV4-2
D gene: .